These 20 T cell receptor beta chains share one sample of origin, sequenced in a study of read filtering for tumor transcriptome and immune sequencing. From approximately 400 ng of RNA, a library with molecular barcoded alpha/delta and beta/gamma adaptors was made. MiXCR, run by TCRdb on the reads, gives a single entry per CDR3 protein. The sample consists of around 40,000 distinct CDR3 sequences, 12% of them appearing once. The sequenced sample was a population of CD138-negative cells sorted from bone marrow. These receptors were obtained from a donor aged 40 or over with multiple myeloma.

This clonotype was picked up many times. The V call is TRBV30, the J call TRBJ2-2; the D gene is possibly TRBD2 (7 bases). V was trimmed by 0 bases and J by 6 bases, leaving 14 bases between them. The length of the CDR3 is 15 residues. Germline assignment: CDR1 GTSNPN and CDR2 SVGIG (reference sequence). The CDR3, as DNA: TGTGCCTGGAGTGTCGACACAGGGAGGGCCGGGGAGCTGTTTTTT. Translating gives CAWSVDTGRAGELFF.

This clonotype was seen many times. The CDR3 region has the DNA TGTGCCAGCAGCCAAGGCCCACCGAACCAAGAGACCCAGTACTTC. Its translation is CASSQGPPNQETQYF. The chain links TRBV3-1 to TRBJ2-5; D gene unclear. This CDR3 region has 15 residues. Germline CDR1 and CDR2: LGHDT and YNNKEL (reference sequence). Trimming stripped 1 base from V and 0 bases from J, with 9 bases between.

Comment on this clonotype: Since the CDR3 does not end with the conserved phenylalanine or tryptophan, this likely comes from a read error. The CDR3 reads CASSGGVYRNQPQHS. In nucleotides, the CDR3 is TGCGCCAGCAGCGGAGGGGTTTATCGCAATCAGCCCCAGCATTCT. The chain combines TRBV4-1 with TRBJ1-5; TRBD1 might be the D (5 bases). Germline CDR1 reads MGHRA; CDR2 reads YSYEKL. Trimming took 5 bases from V and 2 from J, leaving 13 bases between them. The CDR3 length is 15 residues.

This clonotype has ten or more counts. The rearrangement links TRBV7-2 to TRBJ2-3, with 8 bases that match TRBD2. V shed 5 bases, J shed 2 bases, and the junction held 3 bases outside the gene matches. The length of the CDR3 is 14 residues. Germline lookup yields CDR1 SGHTA and CDR2 FQGNSA. CDR3 in DNA: TGTGCCAGCAGCGGTAGCGGGGTCACAGATACGCAGTATTTT. It encodes CASSGSGVTDTQYF. Full variable domain (outside the CDR3, taken from reference TRBV7-2 and TRBJ2-3): GAGVSQSPSNKVTEKGKDVELRCDPISGHTALYWYRQSLGQGLEFLIYFQGNSAPDKSGLPSDRFSAERTGGSVSTLTIQRTQQEDSAVYLCASSGSGVTDTQYFGPGTRLTVL.

This clonotype has ten or more counts. J is TRBJ2-1 and V is TRBV20-1, with TRBD2 matching over 7 bases. V was clipped by 2 bases and J by 5 bases; unmatched bases: 9. Germline values: CDR1 DFQATT, CDR2 SNEGSKA (reference sequence). There are 15 residues in the CDR3. CDR3 sequence reads: CSARSAGDFHNEQFF. The CDR3, as DNA: TGCAGTGCTAGATCCGCGGGGGACTTTCACAATGAGCAGTTCTTC.

This clonotype occurred many times. The genes are TRBV5-1 and TRBJ2-1, with D tentatively TRBD2 (6 bases). This CDR3 comprises 15 residues. V was trimmed by 6 bases and J by 5 bases, leaving 18 bases between them. From germline, CDR1 is SGHRS and CDR2 YFSETQ. CDR3 loop: CASTSSGTGHNEQFF. CDR3 DNA: TGCGCCAGCACCAGTTCCGGGACTGGCCACAATGAGCAGTTCTTC.

At least ten counts were recorded for this clonotype. V gene TRBV6-4 combines with J gene TRBJ1-1; unclear D gene. V was shortened by 4 bases and J by 0 bases, with 6 bases between the two germline ends. CDR1 and CDR2 from the germline V gene are MRHNA and SNTAGT. The CDR3 covers 13 residues. The CDR3 DNA reads TGTGCCAGCAGTGTTCTCCTGAACACTGAAGCTTTCTTT. Its translation: CASSVLLNTEAFF.

This clonotype was counted ten times or more. The chain employs TRBV2 and TRBJ1-5, with a possible D match to TRBD1 (5 bases). The CDR3 loop spans 14 amino acids. The germline CDR1 and CDR2 sequences are SNHLY and FYNNEI. Trimming shortened V by 1 base and J by 6 bases, and 10 bases separated the two germline ends. The CDR3 is CASSEGGVSQPQHF. CDR3 bases: TGTGCCAGCAGTGAAGGAGGGGTGAGTCAGCCCCAGCATTTT.

The V gene is TRBV5-5, the J gene TRBJ1-1; D remains ambiguous. V lost 2 bases to trimming and J lost 5 bases, with 19 bases between them. Germline CDR1 is SGHKS and CDR2 is YYEKEE (reference sequence). The CDR3 sequence is 16 residues long. The DNA for the CDR3 is TGTGCCAGCAGCTTTGGTGCACCAGGAGGCGGGACTGAAGCTTTCTTT. Translating it yields CASSFGAPGGGTEAFF.

Concerning this clonotype itself: This likely stems from a read error, as it lies one base from a far larger clone. This chain links TRBV9 with TRBJ1-6, with D maybe TRBD1 (5 bases). The closer fit of TRBJ1-1 to the DNA end suggests the J call may be wrong. The germline V gene encodes CDR1 SGDLS and CDR2 YYNGEE. This CDR3 region has 13 residues. DNA of the CDR3: TGTGCCAGCGCACAAGCTGGGACCACTGAAGCTTTCTTT. Amino acids: CASAQAGTTEAFF.

Notes on this clonotype: A much larger clone differs from this one at a single base, so this may be a read error. The V gene is TRBV3-1, the J gene TRBJ2-7; D is uncertain. Germline V CDR1 and CDR2: LGHDT, YNNKEL (reference sequence). The CDR3 runs 12 residues. The V end lost 1 base, the J end lost 5 bases, and 6 bases lay between the germline ends. The CDR3: CASSQVGDEQYF. The CDR3 DNA is TGTGCCAGCAGCCAAGTTGGGGACGAGCAGTACTTC.

This clonotype was seen ten or more times. The rearrangement joins TRBV15 to TRBJ2-1; TRBD2 aligns across 13 bases. This CDR3 region has 21 residues. V trimming: 2 bases; J trimming: 5 bases; junction bases outside the gene matches: 18. CDR1 and CDR2 (germline): LNHNV, YYDKDF (reference sequence). In nucleotides, the CDR3 is TGTGCCACCAGCAGAACCGGACTAGCGGGGGCCTCATCCTCCCCTCACAATGAGCAGTTCTTC. Amino acid sequence: CATSRTGLAGASSSPHNEQFF.

This clonotype came up many times. CDR3 coding DNA: TGTGCCACCCACGAGGGGTCTGGGACCGAGCAGTACTTC. It specifies CATHEGSGTEQYF. The chain carries TRBV6-1 and TRBJ2-7; D is tentatively TRBD1 or TRBD2 (5 bases each). Looked up from germline, CDR1 is MNHNS and CDR2 is SASEGT. Trimming took off 10 bases at V and 6 bases at J, with 19 bases between the two ends. CDR3 length: 13 residues.

This clonotype was found a few times. The rearrangement links TRBV29-1 to TRBJ2-6; 9 bases agree with TRBD1. Germline trimming cut 0 bases from V and 3 bases from J; bases unmatched to any gene: 6. The CDR3 loop spans 17 amino acids. Germline lookup yields CDR1 SQVTM and CDR2 ANQGSEA. The CDR3 DNA reads as TGCAGCGTTGAAGAAGGGACAGGGAGGATTGGGGCCAACGTCCTGACTTTC. It specifies CSVEEGTGRIGANVLTF.

The V and J genes are TRBV7-2 and TRBJ2-3; 8 nucleotides line up with TRBD2. The CDR3 length is 18 residues. The V gene end was trimmed by 2 bases and the J gene end by 2 bases; junction bases not matched to a gene: 12. Germline CDR1 is SGHTA and CDR2 is FQGNSA. The CDR3 DNA reads TGTGCCAGCAGCTTAAGTAGCGGGGAAACGGATACCACAGATACGCAGTATTTT. Its protein is CASSLSSGETDTTDTQYF. Looking up the rest from reference TRBV7-2 and TRBJ2-3 gives the full variable domain: GAGVSQSPSNKVTEKGKDVELRCDPISGHTALYWYRQSLGQGLEFLIYFQGNSAPDKSGLPSDRFSAERTGGSVSTLTIQRTQQEDSAVYLCASSLSSGETDTTDTQYFGPGTRLTVL.

This clonotype was observed at least ten times. This chain uses TRBV7-3 with TRBJ2-1; weak D call: TRBD2 (5 bases). Looked up from germline, CDR1 is SGHTA and CDR2 is FQGTGA. The CDR3 contains 15 residues. Trimming took 1 base from V and 0 from J, leaving 7 bases between them. The CDR3 DNA follows: TGTGCCAGCAGCTTAATAGGGAGCTCCTACAATGAGCAGTTCTTC. It is translated as CASSLIGSSYNEQFF.

In its sample, this clonotype was seen a few times. Being one base from a much bigger clone, this may be a read error. This rearrangement joins TRBV9 to TRBJ2-1; TRBD2 is a possible D gene (6 bases). This CDR3 region has 15 residues. Germline CDR1 and CDR2: SGDLS and YYNGEE. Here the CDR3 reads CASGVGGASYNEQFF. The CDR3 coding sequence is TGTGCCAGCGGCGTAGGCGGGGCCTCCTACAATGAGCAGTTCTTC.

This clonotype was counted many times. This sequence joins TRBV7-9 and TRBJ1-5, with D possibly TRBD1 on 5 matching bases. The V end lost 4 bases, the J end lost 5 bases, and 9 bases lay between the germline ends. This CDR3 is built from 13 residues. Germline CDR1 is SEHNR and CDR2 is FQNEAQ (reference sequence). Here the CDR3 DNA reads TGTGCCAGCAGCTCTACGGGGGATCAGCCCCAGCATTTT. Translated: CASSSTGDQPQHF.

This clonotype has at least ten counts. J is TRBJ2-1 and V is TRBV12-3 or TRBV12-4; D gene uncertain. The CDR3 consists of 15 residues. Deletions cut 3 bases from V and 1 base from J, with 10 bases between. The CDR3, as DNA: TGTGCCAGCAGTTTGGACCGGTCTTCCTACAATGAGCAGTTCTTC. Protein: CASSLDRSSYNEQFF.

About this clonotype itself: A much larger clone is a single base away; this may be a read error. The chain has TRBV28 and TRBJ1-3; D perhaps matches TRBD1 (5 bases). Germline V gene data show CDR1 as MDHEN and CDR2 as SYDVKM. This CDR3 spans 18 amino acids. Deletions cut 4 bases from V and 2 bases from J, with 21 bases between. CDR3 residues: CASSSSRGGVIAGNTIYF. CDR3 nucleotides: TGTGCCAGCAGTTCTTCCCGGGGGGGGGTGATTGCTGGAAACACCATATATTTT.